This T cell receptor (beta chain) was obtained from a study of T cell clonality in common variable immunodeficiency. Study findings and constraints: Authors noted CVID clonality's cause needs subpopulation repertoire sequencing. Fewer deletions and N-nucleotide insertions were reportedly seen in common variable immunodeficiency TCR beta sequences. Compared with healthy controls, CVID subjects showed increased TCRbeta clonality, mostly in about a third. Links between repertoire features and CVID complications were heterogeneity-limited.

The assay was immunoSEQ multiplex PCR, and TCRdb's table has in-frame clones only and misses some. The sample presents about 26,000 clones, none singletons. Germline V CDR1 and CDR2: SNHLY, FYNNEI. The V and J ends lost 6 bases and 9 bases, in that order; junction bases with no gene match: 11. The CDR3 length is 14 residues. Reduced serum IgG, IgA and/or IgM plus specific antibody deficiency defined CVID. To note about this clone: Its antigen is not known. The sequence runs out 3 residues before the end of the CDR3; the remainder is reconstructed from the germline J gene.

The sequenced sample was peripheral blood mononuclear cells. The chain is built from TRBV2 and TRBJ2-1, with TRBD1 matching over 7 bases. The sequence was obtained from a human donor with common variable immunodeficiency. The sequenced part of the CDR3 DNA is TGTGCCAGCAGACAGGACAGGTTAGGCGTTGAG. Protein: CASRQDRLGVE. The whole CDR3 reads CASRQDRLGVEQFF.